This passage covers 29 T cell receptor beta chains from one sample sequenced in a study of cytomegalovirus exposure and HLA in healthy donors. Use of 60 Vbeta and 13 Jbeta primers characterized the PCR. Clones were read by immunoSEQ multiplex PCR, and TCRdb kept only the in-frame ones, dropping some. This table holds just over 200,000 clones. The sequencing sample was made of PBMCs. The origin of the receptors is a girl aged 2 to 10 in good health and CMV-seropositive.

The J gene is TRBJ2-1, the V gene TRBV15; 14 bases fit TRBD2. CDR1 and CDR2 from the germline V gene are LNHNV and YYDKDF (reference sequence). There are 16 residues in the CDR3. The V segment lost 1 base and the J segment 6 bases; nucleotides outside the gene matches: 2. CDR3 region: CATSRAGLAGGNEQFF. Here the CDR3 DNA reads TGTGCCACCAGCAGAGCCGGACTAGCGGGGGGCAATGAGCAGTTCTTC.

V and J are TRBV2 and TRBJ1-2; the D gene is possibly TRBD1 (5 bases). Germline V CDR1 and CDR2: SNHLY, FYNNEI. The CDR3 spans 12 residues. V gave up 9 bases and J gave up 4 bases, with 12 bases separating them. The CDR3 DNA is TGTGCCAGTACCGGGACTGTCTATGGCTACACCTTC. This codes for CASTGTVYGYTF.

The chain couples TRBV27 to TRBJ1-2, with 7 bases identical to TRBD1. Germline values: CDR1 MNHEY, CDR2 SMNVEV (reference sequence). This CDR3 region has 16 residues. Trimming at V came to 4 bases and at J to 8 bases, leaving 16 bases not matched to a gene. CDR3 DNA: TGTGCCAGCAGTTATACCCGGGGACAGAGGGGATGGGGCTACACCTTC. It yields the protein CASSYTRGQRGWGYTF.

The gene calls are TRBV2 and TRBJ2-7; maybe TRBD2 (6 bases). CDR3 size: 14 residues. Germline lookup yields CDR1 SNHLY and CDR2 FYNNEI. Trimming took off 9 bases at V and 0 bases at J, with 15 bases between the two ends. The CDR3 DNA follows: TGTGCCAGTAGCCGGGACTCGAGCTCCTACGAGCAGTACTTC. It encodes CASSRDSSSYEQYF.

V gene TRBV11-3 combines with J gene TRBJ1-1, with D perhaps matching TRBD1 (6 bases). CDR1 and CDR2 (germline): SGHNT, YENEEA. The CDR3 has 13 amino acids. Trimming removed 4 bases at V and 4 bases at J, with 10 bases between. In DNA form, the CDR3 reads TGTGCCAGCAGCTCCAGGGGCGGCACTGAAGCTTTCTTT. It specifies CASSSRGGTEAFF.

CDR3 nucleotide sequence: TGTGCCAGTAGTACTCCCACCGGGGAGGGGAACTATGGCTACACCTTC. It translates to CASSTPTGEGNYGYTF. V gene TRBV19 combines with J gene TRBJ1-2; D may be TRBD1 (5 bases). Germline V CDR1 and CDR2: LNHDA, SQIVND (reference sequence). V was shortened by 4 bases and J by 2 bases, with 17 bases between the two germline ends. The CDR3 sequence is 16 residues long.

The chain joins TRBV5-1 to TRBJ1-6; 7 bases agree with TRBD1. The V segment lost 1 base and the J segment 5 bases; nucleotides outside the gene matches: 0. The CDR3 runs 14 residues. Germline V CDR1 and CDR2: SGHRS, YFSETQ. Written as DNA, the CDR3 is TGCGCCAGCAGCTTGCAGGGGGATAATTCACCCCTCCACTTT. As protein: CASSLQGDNSPLHF. Together with reference TRBV5-1 and TRBJ1-6, the CDR3 gives the full variable domain: KAGVTQTPRYLIKTRGQQVTLSCSPISGHRSVSWYQQTPGQGLQFLFEYFSETQRNKGNFPGRFSGRQFSNSRSEMNVSTLELGDSALYLCASSLQGDNSPLHFGNGTRLTVT.

The V call is TRBV15, the J call TRBJ2-7; the D is unclear. The CDR3 is 13 amino acids. V lost 0 bases and J 4 bases, leaving 7 bases between the germline ends. Germline V gene lookup returns CDR1 LNHNV and CDR2 YYDKDF (reference sequence). The CDR3 region is CATSRDRLYEQYF. Here the CDR3 DNA reads TGTGCCACCAGCAGAGATCGTCTTTACGAGCAGTACTTC.

The chain has TRBV11-1 and TRBJ2-3; tentatively, D is TRBD1 (6 bases). The CDR3 runs 16 residues. V lost 5 bases, J lost 2 bases, and 17 bases lay in between. The germline V gene encodes CDR1 SGHAT and CDR2 FQDESV (reference sequence). For the CDR3, the DNA is TGTGCCAGCAGCCACTCGACAGGTCCCCCCACAGATACGCAGTATTTT. It is translated as CASSHSTGPPTDTQYF.

This chain links TRBV5-6 with TRBJ2-1; tentatively, D is TRBD2 (5 bases). Between the trimmed V and J ends, which lost 2 bases and 8 bases, there was a span of 17 bases. CDR3 length: 15 amino acids. The germline gives CDR1 SGHDT, CDR2 YYEEEE. The CDR3 coding sequence is TGTGCCAGCAGCTTAGAACCGCAGAGCGGAGATGAGCAGTTCTTC. This sequence encodes CASSLEPQSGDEQFF.

This chain joins TRBV19 and TRBJ2-7, with a possible D match to TRBD1 (5 bases). Per germline, CDR1 LNHDA and CDR2 SQIVND (reference sequence). The V end was cut by 3 bases, the J end by 2 bases, with 11 bases between. The length of the CDR3 is 14 residues. CDR3 amino acids: CASSISGATYEQYF. The CDR3 region has the DNA TGTGCCAGTAGTATTTCTGGGGCCACCTACGAGCAGTACTTC.

The rearrangement joins TRBV7-2 to TRBJ2-7; D is perhaps TRBD2 (5 bases). V was clipped by 1 base and J by 0 bases, with 10 bases between them. Looked up from germline, CDR1 is SGHTA and CDR2 is FQGNSA. The CDR3 extends over 15 amino acids. CDR3 residues: CASSLVSDLSYEQYF. Written as DNA, the CDR3 is TGTGCCAGCAGCTTAGTTAGCGACCTCTCCTACGAGCAGTACTTC.

The genes are TRBV2 and TRBJ2-7; D is perhaps TRBD2 (7 bases). Trimming cost V 3 bases and J 0 bases, with 9 bases left between them. CDR1 SNHLY and CDR2 FYNNEI come from the germline V gene. This CDR3 region has 14 residues. This chain's CDR3 is CASSEGGASYEQYF. CDR3 nucleotide sequence: TGTGCCAGCAGTGAGGGGGGGGCCTCCTACGAGCAGTACTTC.

The chain joins TRBV10-2 to TRBJ2-7, with 7 bases lining up with TRBD2. CDR1 and CDR2 from the germline V gene are WSHSY and SAAADI. CDR3 size: 16 residues. J gave up 0 bases and V 4 bases, and 9 bases lay outside the gene matches. The CDR3 is CASSAIAGTISYEQYF. CDR3 DNA sequence: TGCGCCAGCAGTGCGATAGCGGGCACCATCTCCTACGAGCAGTACTTC.

The V call is TRBV4-1, the J call TRBJ2-1; TRBD2 matches at 8 bases. The CDR3 covers 16 residues. Germline V gene data show CDR1 as MGHRA and CDR2 as YSYEKL. The V and J ends lost 0 bases and 5 bases, in that order; junction bases with no gene match: 6. The CDR3 here is CASSQDTGGNNNEQFF. CDR3 DNA sequence: TGCGCCAGCAGCCAAGATACGGGAGGGAATAACAATGAGCAGTTCTTC.

V usage is TRBV29-1 and J usage is TRBJ2-1, with TRBD1 identical over 7 bases. Germline-derived CDR1 and CDR2 are SQVTM and ANQGSEA. The CDR3 runs to 13 residues. J gave up 7 bases and V 8 bases, and 11 bases lay outside the gene matches. The chain's CDR3 is CSFYRGTPNEQFF. The DNA of the CDR3 is TGCAGCTTTTACAGGGGAACTCCGAATGAGCAGTTCTTC.

For the CDR3, the DNA is TGTGCCAGCAGCAACGACCAGACTGCTAATCAGCCCCAGCATTTT. It codes for CASSNDQTANQPQHF. The chain recombines TRBV6-6 with TRBJ1-5; D is unclear. The CDR3 loop spans 15 amino acids. Germline-derived CDR1 and CDR2 are MNHNY and SVGAGI (reference sequence). V was trimmed by 6 bases and J by 4 bases, leaving 16 bases between them.

The chain carries TRBV5-1 and TRBJ2-7; the D gene is possibly TRBD1 (6 bases). The CDR3 totals 14 residues. Trimming cost V 2 bases and J 3 bases, with 12 bases left between them. Germline V gene lookup returns CDR1 SGHRS and CDR2 YFSETQ. CDR3 loop: CASSLGRGHYEQYF. In nucleotides, the CDR3 is TGCGCCAGCAGCTTAGGCAGGGGCCACTACGAGCAGTACTTC.

The chain links TRBV19 to TRBJ1-5; 7 bases are a match to TRBD1. The trim removed 5 bases at V and 3 bases at J, leaving 7 bases unmatched. The CDR3 is 15 residues long. CDR1 is LNHDA and CDR2 is SQIVND in the germline V gene (reference sequence). In DNA form, the CDR3 reads TGTGCCAGTAGTCGAACCGGGACAGACAATCAGCCCCAGCATTTT. This sequence encodes CASSRTGTDNQPQHF.

The chain links TRBV2 to TRBJ1-1; a possible D gene is TRBD1 (5 bases). The CDR3 consists of 11 residues. Per germline, CDR1 SNHLY and CDR2 FYNNEI. V dropped 8 bases and J dropped 6 bases, with 10 bases sitting between them. This CDR3 reads CASWRGSEAFF. The CDR3 DNA reads as TGTGCCAGCTGGAGGGGTTCTGAAGCTTTCTTT.

V is TRBV9 and J is TRBJ1-3, with D perhaps TRBD1 (6 bases). Between the trimmed V and J ends, which lost 0 bases and 0 bases, there was a span of 16 bases. Per the germline V gene, CDR1 is SGDLS and CDR2 is YYNGEE. The length of the CDR3 is 18 residues. CDR3: CASSVGPQQGLSGNTIYF. CDR3 DNA sequence: TGTGCCAGCAGCGTAGGGCCCCAACAGGGCCTCTCTGGAAACACCATATATTTT. The complete variable domain, with remaining parts taken from reference TRBV9 and TRBJ1-3, reads DSGVTQTPKHLITATGQRVTLRCSPRSGDLSVYWYQQSLDQGLQFLIQYYNGEERAKGNILERFSAQQFPDLHSELNLSSLELGDSALYFCASSVGPQQGLSGNTIYFGEGSWLTVV.

V and J are TRBV11-2 and TRBJ2-1; 12 nucleotides line up with TRBD2. The CDR3 consists of 17 residues. Unmatched junction bases numbered 11, after V lost 6 bases and J lost 5 bases. Germline V gene data show CDR1 as SGHAT and CDR2 as FQNNGV. The CDR3 bases are TGTGCCAGCAGGATAACTAGCGGGAGGCGGGGCAACAATGAGCAGTTCTTC. Translated, it gives CASRITSGRRGNNEQFF.

This CDR3 reads CASSLLQGRNYNEQFF. DNA of the CDR3: TGTGCCAGCTCACTCCTACAGGGAAGGAACTACAATGAGCAGTTCTTC. This chain connects TRBV18 to TRBJ2-1, with D possibly being TRBD1 (6 bases). This CDR3 spans 16 amino acids. Germline CDR1 and CDR2: KGHSH and LQKENI. V lost 4 bases to trimming and J lost 3 bases, with 16 bases between them.

The J gene is TRBJ1-5, the V gene TRBV28; no definite D call. Trimming stripped 6 bases from V and 3 bases from J, with 15 bases between. Germline V gene data show CDR1 as MDHEN and CDR2 as SYDVKM. The CDR3 runs to 15 residues. CDR3 sequence (DNA): TGTGCCAGCAGCTCCGCGCCGGGTGACAATCAGCCCCAGCATTTT. It specifies CASSSAPGDNQPQHF.

The genes are TRBV10-3 and TRBJ2-1, with a tentative D call TRBD1 (6 bases). This CDR3 contains 13 residues. Trimming left V 6 bases short and J 3 bases short, with 9 bases between. Per the germline V gene, CDR1 is ENHRY and CDR2 is SYGVKD. The DNA for the CDR3 is TGTGCCATCAGCGACAGGCTCTACAATGAGCAGTTCTTC. Translation: CAISDRLYNEQFF.

CDR3 sequence: CAISEPRNGYTF. The CDR3 region has the DNA TGTGCCATCAGTGAACCCAGGAATGGCTACACCTTC. This rearrangement joins TRBV10-3 to TRBJ1-2; D gene uncertain. V was trimmed by 3 bases and J by 6 bases, leaving 8 bases between them. The length of the CDR3 is 12 residues. Germline CDR1 ENHRY, CDR2 SYGVKD.

This sequence joins TRBV14 and TRBJ2-3, with D maybe TRBD2 (6 bases). The germline V gene encodes CDR1 SGHDN and CDR2 FVKESK. CDR3 size: 16 residues. The V end was cut by 3 bases, the J end by 5 bases, with 18 bases between. CDR3 amino acids: CASSQDIGTLGDTQYF. In nucleotides, the CDR3 is TGTGCCAGCAGCCAGGACATCGGGACTCTGGGAGATACGCAGTATTTT.

The V gene is TRBV7-9, the J gene TRBJ2-5, with D tentatively TRBD1 (6 bases). This CDR3 contains 14 residues. Trimming removed 6 bases at V and 2 bases at J, with 13 bases between. Germline V lookup: CDR1 SEHNR, CDR2 FQNEAQ (reference sequence). CDR3 bases: TGTGCCAGCAGTTCCGACAGGACGCAAGAGACCCAGTACTTC. Protein: CASSSDRTQETQYF.

The CDR3 is CASTPRGLAGVLGQFF. CDR3 nucleotide sequence: TGTGCCAGTACCCCGAGGGGGCTAGCGGGAGTATTAGGGCAGTTCTTC. The rearrangement uses TRBV19 and TRBJ2-1; 10 bases match TRBD2. Germline CDR1 is LNHDA and CDR2 is SQIVND (reference sequence). Losses at the gene ends were 7 bases for V and 12 bases for J; bases not matched to a gene: 18. The length of the CDR3 is 16 residues.